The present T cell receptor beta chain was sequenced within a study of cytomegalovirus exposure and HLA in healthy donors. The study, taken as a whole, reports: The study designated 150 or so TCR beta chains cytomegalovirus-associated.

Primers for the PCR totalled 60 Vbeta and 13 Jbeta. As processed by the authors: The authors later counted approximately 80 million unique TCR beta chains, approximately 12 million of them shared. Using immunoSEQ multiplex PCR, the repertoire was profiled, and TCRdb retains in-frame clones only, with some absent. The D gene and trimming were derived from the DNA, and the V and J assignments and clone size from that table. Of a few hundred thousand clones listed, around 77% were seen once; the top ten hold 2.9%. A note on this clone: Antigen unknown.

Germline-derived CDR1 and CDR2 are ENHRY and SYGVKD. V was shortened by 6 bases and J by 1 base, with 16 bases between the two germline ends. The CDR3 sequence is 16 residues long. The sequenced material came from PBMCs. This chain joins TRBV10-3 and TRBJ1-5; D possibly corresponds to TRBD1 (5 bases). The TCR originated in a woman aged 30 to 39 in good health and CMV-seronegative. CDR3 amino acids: CAIRPQGGSSNQPQHF. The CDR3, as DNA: TGTGCCATCAGGCCCCAGGGAGGGAGCAGCAATCAGCCCCAGCATTTT.